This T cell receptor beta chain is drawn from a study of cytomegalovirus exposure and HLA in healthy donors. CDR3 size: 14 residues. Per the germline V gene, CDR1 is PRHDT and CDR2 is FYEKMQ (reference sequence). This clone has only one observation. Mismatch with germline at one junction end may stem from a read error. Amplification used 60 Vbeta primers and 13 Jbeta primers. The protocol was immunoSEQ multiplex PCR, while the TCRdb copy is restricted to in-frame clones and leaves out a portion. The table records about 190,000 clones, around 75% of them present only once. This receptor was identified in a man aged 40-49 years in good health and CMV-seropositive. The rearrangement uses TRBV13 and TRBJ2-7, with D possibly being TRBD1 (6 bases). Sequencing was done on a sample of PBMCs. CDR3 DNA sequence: TGTGCCAGCAGCCTAGGAAACAGGGTTAACGAGCAGTACTTC. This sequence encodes CASSLGNRVNEQYF.